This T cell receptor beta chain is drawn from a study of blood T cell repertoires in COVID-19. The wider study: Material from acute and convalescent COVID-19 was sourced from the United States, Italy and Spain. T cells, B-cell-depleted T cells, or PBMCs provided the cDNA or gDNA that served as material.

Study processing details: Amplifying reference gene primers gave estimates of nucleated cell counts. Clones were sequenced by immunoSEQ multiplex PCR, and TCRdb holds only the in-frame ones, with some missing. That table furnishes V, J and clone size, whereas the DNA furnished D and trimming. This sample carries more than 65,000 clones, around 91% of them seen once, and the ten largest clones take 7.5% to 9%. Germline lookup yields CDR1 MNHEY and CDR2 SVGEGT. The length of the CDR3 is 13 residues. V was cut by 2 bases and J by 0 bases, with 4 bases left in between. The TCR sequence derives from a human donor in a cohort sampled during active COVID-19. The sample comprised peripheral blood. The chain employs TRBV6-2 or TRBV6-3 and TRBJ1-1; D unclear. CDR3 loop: CASSYLVNTEAFF. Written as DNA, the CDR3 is TGTGCCAGCAGTTACCTAGTGAACACTGAAGCTTTCTTT.